A selection of T cell receptor beta chains follows, all from one sample in a study of CD8+CD57+ T cells in acquired aplastic anemia. TCRdb re-called the reads through MiXCR, storing one row per CDR3 protein. The sample records fewer than 200,000 distinct CDR3 sequences, about 60% being singletons. The sample taken for sequencing was sorted CD4+, CD8+, or CD8+CD57+ T cells (not recorded which) from PBMCs. These receptors were taken from a human donor in good health. Each CDR3 is given with its conserved first and last residue. Each record gives: J gene, V gene, D gene, clone size, CDR3 protein, CDR3 DNA. The D gene is left open where the match is weak. Clone size appears in some rows only: once, few, many, or a class for an expanded clone.

>TRBJ2-1|TRBV25-1|.|.
CASSGHEQFF
TGTGCCAGCAGCGGGCATGAGCAGTTCTTC
>TRBJ1-2|TRBV19|.|.
CASSMGGWAYGYTF
TGTGCCAGTAGTATGGGAGGGTGGGCCTATGGCTACACCTTC
>TRBJ1-6|TRBV19|TRBD1|.
CASSITGVESSPLHF
TGTGCCAGTAGTATAACAGGGGTGGAAAGTTCACCCCTCCACTTT
>TRBJ2-7|TRBV19|.|.
CASRITDGSTYVQYF
TGTGCCAGTAGAATTACGGACGGTTCGACCTACGTGCAGTACTTC
>TRBJ2-7|TRBV9|.|.
CASSVEVGSGYEQYF
TGTGCCAGCAGCGTAGAGGTCGGGTCCGGCTACGAGCAGTACTTC
>TRBJ1-4|TRBV7-2|TRBD1|.
CASSLGAGGEKLFF
TGTGCCAGCAGCTTAGGGGCAGGGGGCGAAAAACTGTTTTTT
>TRBJ2-7|TRBV11-3|.|.
CASSLACYRVRYEQYF
TGTGCCAGCAGCTTAGCCTGCTACAGGGTGCGCTACGAGCAGTACTTC
>TRBJ2-7|TRBV2|.|.
CASSAVGRDLYEQYF
TGTGCCAGCAGTGCAGTGGGCAGGGACCTTTACGAGCAGTACTTC
>TRBJ2-2|TRBV24-1|.|.
CATSVRRNTGELFF
TGTGCCACCAGTGTTCGTAGGAACACCGGGGAGCTGTTTTTT
>TRBJ1-2|TRBV20-1|TRBD1|.
CSARSLDRDFSGYTF
TGCAGTGCTAGATCCCTGGACAGGGACTTCTCTGGCTACACCTTC
>TRBJ2-5|TRBV19|.|.
CASSVAYRGGDGETQYF
TGTGCCAGTAGTGTGGCTTACAGAGGCGGGGACGGAGAGACCCAGTACTTC
>TRBJ1-3|TRBV24-1|.|.
CATSEVNGNTIYF
TGTGCCACTTCGGAGGTAAATGGAAACACCATATATTTT
>TRBJ2-7|TRBV6-1|.|.
CASSERAGVGYEQYF
TGCGCCAGCAGTGAGAGGGCAGGGGTGGGGTACGAGCAGTACTTC
>TRBJ1-1|TRBV7-8|.|few
CASSLRRSGENTEAFF
TGTGCCAGCAGCTTAAGGCGGAGCGGAGAGAACACTGAAGCTTTCTTT
>TRBJ2-1|TRBV15|.|.
CATSRGESSDEQFF
TGTGCCACCAGCCGCGGGGAATCCAGCGATGAGCAGTTCTTC
>TRBJ2-7|TRBV15|.|.
CATSRALRHEQYF
TGTGCCACCAGCAGAGCACTGCGGCACGAGCAGTACTTC
>TRBJ2-5|TRBV10-2|.|.
CASSVFGGTEETQYF
TGCGCCAGCAGTGTATTCGGGGGAACTGAAGAGACCCAGTACTTC
>TRBJ1-2|TRBV14|.|.
CASSQVGGGNYGYTF
TGTGCCAGCAGCCAAGTTGGGGGGGGTAACTATGGCTACACCTTC
>TRBJ2-7|TRBV20-1|TRBD1|few
CSASGTGYEQYF
TGCAGTGCCTCTGGGACAGGCTACGAGCAGTACTTC
>TRBJ2-1|TRBV15|.|once
CASSGMEQFF
TGTGCCAGCAGCGGAATGGAGCAGTTCTTC
>TRBJ1-1|TRBV7-2|.|.
CASTLSGGTEAFF
TGTGCCAGCACCCTGTCGGGAGGGACTGAAGCTTTCTTT
>TRBJ2-1|TRBV5-1|TRBD1|.
CASSPGTGLYNEQFF
TGCGCCAGCAGCCCCGGGACAGGGCTTTACAATGAGCAGTTCTTC
>TRBJ2-7|TRBV7-9|TRBD1|once
CASSHEQGLYEQYF
TGTGCCAGCAGCCACGAACAGGGGTTGTACGAGCAGTACTTC
>TRBJ2-3|TRBV19|TRBD1|many
CASSTPDRGLLDTQYF
TGTGCCAGTAGTACCCCGGACAGGGGGTTGCTGGATACGCAGTATTTT
>TRBJ2-7|TRBV28|TRBD2|.
CASTAVAGLYEQYF
TGTGCCAGCACTGCAGTAGCGGGGCTCTACGAGCAGTACTTC
>TRBJ1-2|TRBV6-5|TRBD1|.
CASSLGTGQGNYGYTF
TGTGCCAGCAGTTTGGGGACAGGCCAGGGTAACTATGGCTACACCTTC
>TRBJ2-5|TRBV7-7|TRBD1|.
CASSPGQGGGTQYF
TGTGCTAGCAGCCCGGGACAGGGTGGGGGGACCCAGTACTTC
>TRBJ2-3|TRBV20-1|TRBD1|.
CSAEKPGTGDKDTQYF
TGCAGTGCTGAAAAACCGGGGACAGGGGACAAGGATACGCAGTATTTT
>TRBJ1-1|TRBV19|.|many
CASRGSGTEAFF
TGTGCCAGTAGAGGTTCGGGCACTGAAGCTTTCTTT
>TRBJ2-1|TRBV9|TRBD2|.
CASSGSTSGSNEQFF
TGTGCCAGCAGCGGATCTACTAGCGGGAGCAATGAGCAGTTCTTC
>TRBJ2-7|TRBV20-1|TRBD2|.
CSASPTSGGDSEQYF
TGCAGTGCTAGCCCGACTAGCGGGGGGGATAGCGAGCAGTACTTC
>TRBJ2-7|TRBV7-2|TRBD2|.
CASSSQLTGGSYEQYF
TGTGCCAGCAGCTCCCAGTTGACGGGAGGGTCCTACGAGCAGTACTTC
>TRBJ2-7|TRBV12-3/TRBV12-4|.|.
CASSLVGVGPNEQYF
TGTGCCAGCAGTTTAGTCGGGGTTGGGCCAAACGAGCAGTACTTC
>TRBJ2-5|TRBV7-2|.|.
CASSSDRIETQYF
TGTGCCAGCAGCTCGGACCGAATAGAGACCCAGTACTTC
>TRBJ2-1|TRBV7-9|.|.
CASSFGTLNNEQFF
TGTGCCAGCAGCTTCGGGACTTTGAACAATGAGCAGTTCTTC
>TRBJ2-3|TRBV10-3|.|.
CAISVGSGTDTQYF
TGTGCCATCAGTGTGGGGAGCGGGACAGATACGCAGTATTTT